This entry concerns a single TCR beta chain. Its antigen remains unknown. Via MiXCR, TCRdb re-called the reads, giving one row per CDR3 protein. Among fewer than 70,000 distinct CDR3 sequences listed, around 68% were seen once. T-allo10 cells from the graft donor were described as anergic, host-alloantigen-specific, and alloantigen-specific suppressors. The sample originates from a study of type 1 regulatory T cells. Study-level background: An in vitro protocol generated T-allo10, a Tr1-enriched, alloantigen-specific CD4 T cell product.

Sequencing was performed on cultured T cells, either the whole culture or a sorted T cell fraction (not recorded which). Documented subset: Tr1-enriched cell product generated in vitro against host alloantigens. The sequence came from a human donor in good health.

CDR3 nucleotides: TGTGCCAGCAGCAAAGAGGCTAGCGGGACGCGAAATAATGACACCGGGGAGCTGTTTTTT. It encodes CASSKEASGTRNNDTGELFF. The J gene is TRBJ2-2, the V gene TRBV21-1; the table assigns TRBD2, which was not confirmed against the DNA. TRBV21-1 is annotated as a pseudogene. This CDR3 contains 20 residues.